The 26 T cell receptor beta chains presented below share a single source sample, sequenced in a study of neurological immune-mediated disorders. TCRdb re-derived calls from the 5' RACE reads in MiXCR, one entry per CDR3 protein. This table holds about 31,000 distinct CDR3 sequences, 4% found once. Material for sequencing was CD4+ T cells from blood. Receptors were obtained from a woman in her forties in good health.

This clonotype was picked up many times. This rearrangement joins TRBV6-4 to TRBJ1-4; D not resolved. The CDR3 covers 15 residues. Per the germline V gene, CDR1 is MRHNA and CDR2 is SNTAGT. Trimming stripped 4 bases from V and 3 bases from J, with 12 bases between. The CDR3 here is CASSVLSRANEKLFF. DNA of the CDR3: TGTGCCAGCAGTGTGCTGTCAAGAGCTAATGAAAAACTGTTTTTT.

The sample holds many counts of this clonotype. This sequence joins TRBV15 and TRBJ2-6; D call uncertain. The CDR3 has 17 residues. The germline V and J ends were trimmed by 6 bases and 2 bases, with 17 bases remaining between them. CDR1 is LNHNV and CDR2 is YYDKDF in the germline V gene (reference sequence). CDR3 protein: CATSRNPYSPGANVLTF. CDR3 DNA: TGTGCCACCAGTAGAAACCCTTATTCCCCTGGGGCCAACGTCCTGACTTTC.

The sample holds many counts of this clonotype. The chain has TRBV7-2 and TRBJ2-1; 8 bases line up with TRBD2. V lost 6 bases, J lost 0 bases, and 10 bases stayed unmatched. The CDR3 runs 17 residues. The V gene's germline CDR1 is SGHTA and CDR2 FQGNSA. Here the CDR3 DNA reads TGTGCCAGCAGGCTAGCGGGTGGTTGGGGCTCCTACAATGAGCAGTTCTTC. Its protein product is CASRLAGGWGSYNEQFF.

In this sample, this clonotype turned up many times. As DNA, the CDR3 is TGTGCCAGCAGCCCTGTAGCGGGAGTTGGAGATACGCAGTATTTT. Protein product: CASSPVAGVGDTQYF. The chain has TRBV3-1 and TRBJ2-3, with 9 bases lining up with TRBD2. Trimming took 4 bases from V and 5 from J; bases not matched to a gene: 7. Germline loops: CDR1 LGHDT, CDR2 YNNKEL (reference sequence). The CDR3 runs to 15 residues.

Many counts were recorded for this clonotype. The CDR3 nucleotides are TGCGCCAGCAGCTCGGTAGATCTTTACGAGCAGTACTTC. This translates into CASSSVDLYEQYF. This rearrangement joins TRBV5-1 to TRBJ2-7; no definite D call. CDR3 length: 13 amino acids. V was pared by 3 bases and J by 4 bases, with 11 bases between. Germline V gene data show CDR1 as SGHRS and CDR2 as YFSETQ.

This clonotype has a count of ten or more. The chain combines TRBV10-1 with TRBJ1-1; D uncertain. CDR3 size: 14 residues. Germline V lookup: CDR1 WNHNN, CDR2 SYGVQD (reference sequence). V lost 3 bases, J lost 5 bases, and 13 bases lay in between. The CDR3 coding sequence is TGCGCCAGCAGTGAATCTGGGGAATGGACTGAAGCTTTCTTT. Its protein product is CASSESGEWTEAFF.

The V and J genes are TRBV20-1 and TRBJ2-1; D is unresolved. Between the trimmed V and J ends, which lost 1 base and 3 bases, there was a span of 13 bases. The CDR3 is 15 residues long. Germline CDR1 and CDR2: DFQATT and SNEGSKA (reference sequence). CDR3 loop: CSARVKGIYYNEQFF. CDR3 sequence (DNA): TGCAGTGCTAGAGTGAAAGGGATCTACTACAATGAGCAGTTCTTC.

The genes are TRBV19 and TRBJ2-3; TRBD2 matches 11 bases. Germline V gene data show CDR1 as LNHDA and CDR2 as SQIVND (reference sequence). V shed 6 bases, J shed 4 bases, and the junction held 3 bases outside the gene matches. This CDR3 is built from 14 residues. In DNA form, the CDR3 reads TGTGCCAGTAGGGGGACTAGCGGCGCAGATACGCAGTATTTT. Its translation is CASRGTSGADTQYF.

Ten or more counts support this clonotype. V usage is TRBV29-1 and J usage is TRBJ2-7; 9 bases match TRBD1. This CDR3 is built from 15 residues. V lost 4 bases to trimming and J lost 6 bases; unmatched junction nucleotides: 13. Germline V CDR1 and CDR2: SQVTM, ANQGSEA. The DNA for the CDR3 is TGCAGCGTTGGTCTTATGGGGACAGGGTTTTCCGAGCAGTACTTC. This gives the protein CSVGLMGTGFSEQYF.

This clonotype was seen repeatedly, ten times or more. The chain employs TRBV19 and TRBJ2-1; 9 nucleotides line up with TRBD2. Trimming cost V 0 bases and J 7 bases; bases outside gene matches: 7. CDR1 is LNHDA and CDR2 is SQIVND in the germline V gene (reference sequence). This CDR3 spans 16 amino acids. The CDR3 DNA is TGTGCCAGTAGTATAGATACTAGCGGGTTTGATAATGAGCAGTTCTTC. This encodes CASSIDTSGFDNEQFF.

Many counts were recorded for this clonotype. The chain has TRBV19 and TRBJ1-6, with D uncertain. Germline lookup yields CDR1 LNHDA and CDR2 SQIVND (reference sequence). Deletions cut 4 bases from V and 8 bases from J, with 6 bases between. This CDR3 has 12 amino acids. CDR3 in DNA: TGTGCCAGTAGTAGGGGTGATTCACCCCTCCACTTT. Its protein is CASSRGDSPLHF.

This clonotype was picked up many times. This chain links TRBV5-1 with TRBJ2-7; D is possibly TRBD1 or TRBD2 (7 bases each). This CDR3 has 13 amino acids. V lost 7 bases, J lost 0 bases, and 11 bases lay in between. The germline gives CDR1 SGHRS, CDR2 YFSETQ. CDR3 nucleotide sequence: TGCGCCAGCGGGAGGGACAGCTCCTACGAGCAGTACTTC. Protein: CASGRDSSYEQYF.

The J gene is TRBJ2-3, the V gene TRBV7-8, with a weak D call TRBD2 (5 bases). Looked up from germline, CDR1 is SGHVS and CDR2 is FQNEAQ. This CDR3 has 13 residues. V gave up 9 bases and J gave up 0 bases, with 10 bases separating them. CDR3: CASGRDSTDTQYF. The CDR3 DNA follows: TGTGCCAGTGGGAGAGATAGCACAGATACGCAGTATTTT.

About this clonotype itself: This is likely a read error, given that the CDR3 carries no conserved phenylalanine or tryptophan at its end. The CDR3 DNA reads TGCAGTGCTGAACTCCACAGGGGCTTCGGTGGAGAGACCCAGTACTGC. Protein: CSAELHRGFGGETQYC. The chain carries TRBV20-1 and TRBJ2-5; 7 positions match TRBD1. Germline V gene data show CDR1 as DFQATT and CDR2 as SNEGSKA (reference sequence). The length of the CDR3 is 16 residues. Losses at the gene ends were 5 bases for V and 4 bases for J; bases not matched to a gene: 16.

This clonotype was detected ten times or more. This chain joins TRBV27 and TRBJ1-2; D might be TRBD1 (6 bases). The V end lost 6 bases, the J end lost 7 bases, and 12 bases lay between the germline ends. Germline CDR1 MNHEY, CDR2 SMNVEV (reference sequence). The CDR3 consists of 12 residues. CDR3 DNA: TGTGCCAGCAGCGAACAGGGACGTGGCTACACCTTC. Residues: CASSEQGRGYTF.

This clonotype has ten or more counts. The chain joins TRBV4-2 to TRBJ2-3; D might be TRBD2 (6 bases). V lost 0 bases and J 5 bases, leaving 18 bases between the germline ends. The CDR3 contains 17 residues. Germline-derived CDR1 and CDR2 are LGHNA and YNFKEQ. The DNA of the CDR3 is TGTGCCAGCAGCCAAGAGATCGCGGGATCGGGCCGAGATACGCAGTATTTT. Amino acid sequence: CASSQEIAGSGRDTQYF.

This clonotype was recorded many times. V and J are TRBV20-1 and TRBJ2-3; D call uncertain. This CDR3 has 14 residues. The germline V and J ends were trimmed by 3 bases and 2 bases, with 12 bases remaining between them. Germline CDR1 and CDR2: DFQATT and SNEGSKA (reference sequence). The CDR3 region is CSASYSDSTDTQYF. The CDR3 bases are TGCAGTGCTAGTTATTCGGATTCCACAGATACGCAGTATTTT.

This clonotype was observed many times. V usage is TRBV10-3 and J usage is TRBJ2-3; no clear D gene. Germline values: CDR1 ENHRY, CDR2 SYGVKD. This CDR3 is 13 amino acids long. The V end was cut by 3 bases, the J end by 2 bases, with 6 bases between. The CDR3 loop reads CAISERNTDTQYF. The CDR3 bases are TGTGCCATCAGTGAACGGAACACAGATACGCAGTATTTT.

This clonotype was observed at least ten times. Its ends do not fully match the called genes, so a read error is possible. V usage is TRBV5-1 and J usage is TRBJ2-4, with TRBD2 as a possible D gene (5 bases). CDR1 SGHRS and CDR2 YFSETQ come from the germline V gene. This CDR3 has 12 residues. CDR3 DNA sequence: TGCGCCAGCAGCTTCGACACGGGAATTCGGTACTTC. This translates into CASSFDTGIRYF.

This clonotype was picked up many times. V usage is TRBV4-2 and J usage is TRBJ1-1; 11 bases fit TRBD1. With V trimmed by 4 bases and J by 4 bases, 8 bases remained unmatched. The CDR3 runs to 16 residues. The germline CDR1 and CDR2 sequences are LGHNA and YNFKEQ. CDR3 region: CASSPQDRGRFTEAFF. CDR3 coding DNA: TGTGCCAGCAGCCCCCAGGACAGGGGGCGATTCACTGAAGCTTTCTTT.

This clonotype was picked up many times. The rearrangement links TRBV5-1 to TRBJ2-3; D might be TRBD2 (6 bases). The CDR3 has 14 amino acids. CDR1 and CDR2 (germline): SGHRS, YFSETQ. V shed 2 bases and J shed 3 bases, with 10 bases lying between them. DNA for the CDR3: TGCGCCAGCAGCTTATCGGGAGATACAGATACGCAGTATTTT. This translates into CASSLSGDTDTQYF.

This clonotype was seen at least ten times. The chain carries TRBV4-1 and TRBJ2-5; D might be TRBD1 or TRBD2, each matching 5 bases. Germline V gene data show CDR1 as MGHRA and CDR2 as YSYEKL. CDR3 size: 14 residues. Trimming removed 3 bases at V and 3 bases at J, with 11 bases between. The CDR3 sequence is CASSQPSREETQYF. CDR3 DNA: TGCGCCAGCAGCCAGCCTAGCAGGGAAGAGACCCAGTACTTC.

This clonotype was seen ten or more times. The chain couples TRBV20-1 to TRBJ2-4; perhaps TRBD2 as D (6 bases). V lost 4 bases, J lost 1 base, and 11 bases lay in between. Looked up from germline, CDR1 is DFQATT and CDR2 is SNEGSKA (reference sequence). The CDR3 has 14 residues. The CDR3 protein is CSATGAGAKNIQYF. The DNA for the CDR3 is TGCAGTGCTACCGGAGCGGGCGCCAAAAACATTCAGTACTTC.

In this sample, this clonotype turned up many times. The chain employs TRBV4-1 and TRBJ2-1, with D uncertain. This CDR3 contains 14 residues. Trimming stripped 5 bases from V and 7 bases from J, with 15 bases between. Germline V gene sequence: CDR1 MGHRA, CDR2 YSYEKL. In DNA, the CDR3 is TGCGCCAGCAGCTTAGAAGGAGCGTTAAATGAGCAGTTCTTC. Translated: CASSLEGALNEQFF.

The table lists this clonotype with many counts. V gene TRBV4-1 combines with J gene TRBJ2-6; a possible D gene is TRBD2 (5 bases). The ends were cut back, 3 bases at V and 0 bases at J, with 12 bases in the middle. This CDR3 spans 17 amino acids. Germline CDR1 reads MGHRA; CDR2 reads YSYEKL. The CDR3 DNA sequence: TGCGCCAGCAGCCATGGACGCACTAGCTCTGGGGCCAACGTCCTGACTTTC. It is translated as CASSHGRTSSGANVLTF.

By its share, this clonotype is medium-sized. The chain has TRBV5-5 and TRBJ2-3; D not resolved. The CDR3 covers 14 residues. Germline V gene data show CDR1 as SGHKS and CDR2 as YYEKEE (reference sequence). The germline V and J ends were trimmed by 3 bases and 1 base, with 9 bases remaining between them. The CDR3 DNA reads TGTGCCAGCAGCTCCGAGTGGGGCACAGATACGCAGTATTTT. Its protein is CASSSEWGTDTQYF.